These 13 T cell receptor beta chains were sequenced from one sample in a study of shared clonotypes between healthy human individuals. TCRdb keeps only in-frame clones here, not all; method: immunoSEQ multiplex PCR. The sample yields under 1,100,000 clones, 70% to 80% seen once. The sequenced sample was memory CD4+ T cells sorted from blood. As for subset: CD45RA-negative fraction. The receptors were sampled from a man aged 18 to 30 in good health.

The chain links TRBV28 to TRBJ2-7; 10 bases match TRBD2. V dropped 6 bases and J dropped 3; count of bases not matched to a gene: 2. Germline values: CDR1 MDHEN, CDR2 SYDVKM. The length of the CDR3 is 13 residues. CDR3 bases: TGTGCCAGCAGATCTAGCGGGGGCTACGAGCAGTACTTC. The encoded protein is CASRSSGGYEQYF.

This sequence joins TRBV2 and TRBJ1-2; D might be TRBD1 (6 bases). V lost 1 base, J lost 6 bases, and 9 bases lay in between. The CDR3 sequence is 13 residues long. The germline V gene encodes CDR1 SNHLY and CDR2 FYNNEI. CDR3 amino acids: CASSEDRANGYTF. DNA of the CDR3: TGTGCCAGCAGTGAAGACAGGGCAAATGGCTACACCTTC. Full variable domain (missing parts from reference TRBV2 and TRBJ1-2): EPEVTQTPSHQVTQMGQEVILRCVPISNHLYFYWYRQILGQKVEFLVSFYNNEISEKSEIFDDQFSVERPDGSNFTLKIRSTKLEDSAMYFCASSEDRANGYTFGSGTRLTVV.

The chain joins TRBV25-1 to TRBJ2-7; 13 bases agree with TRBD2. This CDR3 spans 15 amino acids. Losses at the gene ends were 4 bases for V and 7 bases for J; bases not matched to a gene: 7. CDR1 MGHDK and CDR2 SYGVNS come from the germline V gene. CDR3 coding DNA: TGTGCCAGCAGTGCTCTCGGGACTAGCGGGAATGAGCAGTACTTC. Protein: CASSALGTSGNEQYF.

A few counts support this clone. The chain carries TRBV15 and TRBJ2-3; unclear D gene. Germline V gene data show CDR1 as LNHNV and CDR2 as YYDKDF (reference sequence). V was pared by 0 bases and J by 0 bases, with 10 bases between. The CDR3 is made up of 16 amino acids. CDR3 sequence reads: CATSRDWRGSTDTQYF. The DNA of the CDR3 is TGTGCCACCAGCAGAGATTGGAGAGGAAGCACAGATACGCAGTATTTT. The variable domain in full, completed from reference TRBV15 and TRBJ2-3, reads DAMVIQNPRYQVTQFGKPVTLSCSQTLNHNVMYWYQQKSSQAPKLLFHYYDKDFNNEADTPDNFQSRRPNTSFCFLDIRSPGLGDTAMYLCATSRDWRGSTDTQYFGPGTRLTVL.

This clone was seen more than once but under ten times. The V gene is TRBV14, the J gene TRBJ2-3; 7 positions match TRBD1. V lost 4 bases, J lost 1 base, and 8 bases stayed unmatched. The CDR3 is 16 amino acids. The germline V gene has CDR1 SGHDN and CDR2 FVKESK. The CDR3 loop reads CASSPSRGFGTDTQYF. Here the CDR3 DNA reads TGTGCCAGCAGCCCTTCCAGGGGGTTTGGCACAGATACGCAGTATTTT.

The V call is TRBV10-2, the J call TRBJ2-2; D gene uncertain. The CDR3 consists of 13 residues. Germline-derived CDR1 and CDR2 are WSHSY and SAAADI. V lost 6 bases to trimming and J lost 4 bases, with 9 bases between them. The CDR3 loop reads CASSPTVTGELFF. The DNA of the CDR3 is TGCGCCAGCAGCCCCACGGTCACCGGGGAGCTGTTTTTT.

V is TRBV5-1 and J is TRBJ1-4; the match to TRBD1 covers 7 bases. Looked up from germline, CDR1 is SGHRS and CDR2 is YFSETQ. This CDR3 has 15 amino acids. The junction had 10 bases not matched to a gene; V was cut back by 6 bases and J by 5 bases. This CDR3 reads CASTRQGQLNEKLFF. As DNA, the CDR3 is TGCGCCAGCACCCGCCAGGGACAGCTCAATGAAAAACTGTTTTTT.

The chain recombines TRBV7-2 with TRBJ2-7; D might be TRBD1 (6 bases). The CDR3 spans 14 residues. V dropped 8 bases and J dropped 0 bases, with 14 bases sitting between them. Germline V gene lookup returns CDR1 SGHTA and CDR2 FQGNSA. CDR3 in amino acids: CASSIDRSSYEQYF. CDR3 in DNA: TGTGCCAGCTCTATTGACAGGAGCTCCTACGAGCAGTACTTC.

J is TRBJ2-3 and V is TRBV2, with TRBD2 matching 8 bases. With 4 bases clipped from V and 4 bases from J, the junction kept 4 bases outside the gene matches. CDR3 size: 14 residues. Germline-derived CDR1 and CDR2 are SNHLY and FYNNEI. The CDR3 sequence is CASSGLAGPDTQYF. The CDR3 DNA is TGTGCCAGCAGTGGGCTAGCGGGCCCAGATACGCAGTATTTT.

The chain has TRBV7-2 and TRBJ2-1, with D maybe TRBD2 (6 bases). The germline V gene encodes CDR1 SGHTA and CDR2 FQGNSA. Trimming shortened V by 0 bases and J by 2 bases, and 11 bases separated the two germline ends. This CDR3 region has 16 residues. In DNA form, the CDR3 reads TGTGCCAGCAGCTTAGCGGGGGTAGCGGCCTACAATGAGCAGTTCTTC. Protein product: CASSLAGVAAYNEQFF.

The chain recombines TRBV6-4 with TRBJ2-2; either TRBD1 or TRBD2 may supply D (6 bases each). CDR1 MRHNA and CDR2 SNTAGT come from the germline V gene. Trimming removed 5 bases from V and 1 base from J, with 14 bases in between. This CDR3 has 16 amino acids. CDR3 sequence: CASSPTGGWNTGELFF. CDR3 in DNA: TGTGCCAGCAGTCCGACCGGGGGCTGGAACACCGGGGAGCTGTTTTTT.

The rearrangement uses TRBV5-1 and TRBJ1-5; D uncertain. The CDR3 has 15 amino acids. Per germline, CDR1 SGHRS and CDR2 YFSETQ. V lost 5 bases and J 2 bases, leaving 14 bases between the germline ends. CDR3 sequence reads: CASRRSLDRNQPQHF. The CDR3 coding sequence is TGCGCCAGCAGGAGGTCCTTAGACCGCAATCAGCCCCAGCATTTT. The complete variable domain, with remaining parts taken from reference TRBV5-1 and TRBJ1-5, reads KAGVTQTPRYLIKTRGQQVTLSCSPISGHRSVSWYQQTPGQGLQFLFEYFSETQRNKGNFPGRFSGRQFSNSRSEMNVSTLELGDSALYLCASRRSLDRNQPQHFGDGTRLSIL.

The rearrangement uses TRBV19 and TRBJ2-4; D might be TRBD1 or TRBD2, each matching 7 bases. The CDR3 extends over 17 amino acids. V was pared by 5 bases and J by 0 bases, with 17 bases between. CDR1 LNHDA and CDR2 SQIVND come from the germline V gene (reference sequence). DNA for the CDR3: TGTGCCAGTAGTCCGGCTACAGGGGAGGGAGCCAAAAACATTCAGTACTTC. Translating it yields CASSPATGEGAKNIQYF.